The source of this T cell receptor beta chain is a study of blood T cell repertoires in COVID-19. Cohorts were assigned according to the clinical history that participants reported. There are 14 residues in the CDR3. The germline V gene encodes CDR1 LNHDA and CDR2 SQIVND (reference sequence). The V and J ends lost 10 bases and 4 bases, in that order; junction bases with no gene match: 10. Only in-frame clones appear in the TCRdb table, and some are missing; sequencing was by immunoSEQ multiplex PCR. In the table there are about 330,000 clones, 75% to 90% of which are singletons. This chain uses TRBV19 with TRBJ2-3, with 8 bases lining up with TRBD2. The specimen sequenced was PBMCs or T cells enriched from blood (not recorded which). The sequence was obtained from a man aged 25 to 45 who had recovered from COVID-19. Here the CDR3 DNA reads TGTGCCACCTCGGGACGGCGGGGGGCAGATACGCAGTATTTT. Amino acids: CATSGRRGADTQYF.